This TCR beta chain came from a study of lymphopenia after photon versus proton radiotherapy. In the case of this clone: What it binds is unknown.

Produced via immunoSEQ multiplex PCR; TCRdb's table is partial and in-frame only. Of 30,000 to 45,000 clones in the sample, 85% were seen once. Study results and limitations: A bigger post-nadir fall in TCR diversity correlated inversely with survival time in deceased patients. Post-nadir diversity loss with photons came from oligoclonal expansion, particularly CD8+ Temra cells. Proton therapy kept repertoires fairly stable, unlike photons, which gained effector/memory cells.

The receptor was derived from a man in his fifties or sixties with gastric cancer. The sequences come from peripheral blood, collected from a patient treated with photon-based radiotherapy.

The CDR3 loop is CASRETGPAYEQYF. In nucleotides, the CDR3 is TGCGCCAGCAGGGAGACAGGCCCTGCCTACGAGCAGTACTTC. This chain uses TRBV5-1 with TRBJ2-7; a weak D match, TRBD1 (6 bases). The CDR3 sequence is 14 residues long. V was clipped by 5 bases and J by 2 bases, with 14 bases between them. Per the germline V gene, CDR1 is SGHRS and CDR2 is YFSETQ.